The sequence of this T cell receptor (beta chain) was determined in a study of tumor-infiltrating lymphocytes in localized non-small cell lung cancer (dated by TCRdb to the early 2020s). For the wider study: The cohort included patients whose samples were collected after neoadjuvant chemotherapy, as well as both smokers and never-smokers and several histologies. From each patient came resected tumor tissue plus uninvolved lung tissue from that same patient, and the uninvolved lung tissue was described as non-adjacent to the tumor. Flow cytometry, multiplex immunofluorescence, RNA-seq, exome sequencing and proteomics were applied to the same patients as TCR sequencing, which was one of several integrated assays. The overall ICON cohort was composed of about 150 surgical patients with localized non-small cell lung cancer whose tumors were resected. The paired tumor versus uninvolved lung comparison of immunoSEQ T-cell fraction included about 54 patients.

On this clone itself: Its antigen has not been determined. Base quality data are lacking; no much larger clone is found one base away.

The T-cell fraction in tumor and uninvolved lung tissue was obtained from TCR sequencing using the immunoSEQ assay. The study's processing was this. For survival analysis, patients were divided into high (upper tertile) and low (lower two tertiles) T-cell fraction groups, which were compared by log-rank test. A signed-rank test was used to test paired tumor versus uninvolved lung differences in T-cell fraction. What TCRdb holds here is the immuneACCESS table cut down to in-frame rearrangements. Part of the clones is not present; checked against another copy, under half of the missing clones reflect an unresolved V gene, and the others are unexplained. Clone size and V and J calls were adopted from that table, with D and trimming inferred from the DNA. Recorded for this sample are 14,000 to 15,000 clones; roughly 76% of them occurred a single time. Of the sample, about 2.5% is held by the ten largest clones.

Trimmed from V: 0 bases; trimmed from J: 7 bases; junction bases lacking a gene match: 3. The CDR3, cysteine through phenylalanine, is 13 amino acids long. Just the 39-base CDR3 DNA is kept, in frame starting at base 1. Reading the germline V gene gives CDR1 SGHRS and CDR2 YFSETQ. The research as a whole found: Different pieces of the same tissue were used for different assays, so technical variation could not be separated from intratumor heterogeneity. No association of tumor T-cell fraction from TCR sequencing with recurrence-free survival was found (p = 0.61). Consistent with immunofluorescence CD3 counts, TCRbeta sequencing supported greater T cell infiltration in tumors than in uninvolved lung tissue. The TCR-derived T-cell fraction showed no difference between the flow cytometry-defined immunotypes IM1 (good prognosis) and IM2 (poor prognosis). Assay coverage varied across patients depending on available tissue quantity, so only a subset of the cohort had TCR sequencing.

Patient enrollment in ICON started in the first half of 2016, and the final patient was enrolled in September 2018. Fresh tumor and matched uninvolved tissue for in-depth immune analyses, including TCR sequencing, were collected from a subcohort of about 80 patients. DNA isolated from bulk tissue, without cell sorting, was used for TCR sequencing. This clonotype was sampled from a human donor with non-small cell lung cancer. The sample taken for sequencing was lung tumor tissue. The V gene is TRBV5-1 and the J gene is TRBJ1-2; 7 nucleotides in the junction match TRBD1. The CDR3 reads CASSLEGGGGYTF. At the DNA level, the sequence is TGCGCCAGCAGCTTGGAAGGGGGCGGTGGCTACACCTTC.